This T cell receptor (beta chain) was observed in a study of cytomegalovirus exposure and HLA in healthy donors. Study-wide points: Excluded: some indistinguishable V segments such as TRBV6-2 and TRBV6-3.

The PCR ran on 60 Vbeta and 13 Jbeta primers. Using immunoSEQ multiplex PCR, the repertoire was profiled, and TCRdb retains in-frame clones only, with some absent. The table shows around 91,000 clones, with 84% occurring only once. The germline V and J ends were trimmed by 7 bases and 0 bases, with 16 bases remaining between them. The CDR3 consists of 16 residues. From germline, CDR1 is LNHDA and CDR2 SQIVND (reference sequence). Worth noting for this clone: Its antigen is undetermined.

The sample taken for sequencing was PBMCs. The chain links TRBV19 to TRBJ1-5; D possibly corresponds to TRBD1 (6 bases). This TCR was recovered from a man aged 18-30 years in good health and CMV-seronegative. The CDR3 DNA reads TGTGCCAGTATGGCGGTTGGGGGGGCTAGCAATCAGCCCCAGCATTTT. Amino acid sequence: CASMAVGGASNQPQHF. Looking up the rest from reference TRBV19 and TRBJ1-5 gives the full variable domain: DGGITQSPKYLFRKEGQNVTLSCEQNLNHDAMYWYRQDPGQGLRLIYYSQIVNDFQKGDIAEGYSVSREKKESFPLTVTSAQKNPTAFYLCASMAVGGASNQPQHFGDGTRLSIL.